This T cell receptor beta chain derives from a study of CD8+ T cells in alopecia areata. The overall study: Treated patients took oral tofacitinib at 5 to 10 mg twice daily.

Noted treatment: oral pan-JAK inhibitor, 5-10 mg twice daily. Individuals with alopecia areata gave both lesional scalp punch biopsies and peripheral blood for collection. Turning to this clone: Its antigen is currently unknown.

RNA extraction was followed by reverse transcription into cDNA, which acted as the sequencing template. The table came from immunoSEQ multiplex PCR; TCRdb's copy has only in-frame clones and leaves some out. The sample has more than 90,000 clones, 60% to 75% seen once. Study observations and caveats: Tofacitinib significantly reduced both scalp clonality and expanded CD8+ clones among the top 100. In scalp and blood during tofacitinib, many expanded lesional clones persisted.

Per the germline V gene, CDR1 is SGHTA and CDR2 is FQGTGA. V lost 1 base and J 0 bases, leaving 5 bases between the germline ends. This CDR3 spans 14 amino acids. The TCR comes from a human donor with alopecia areata. The sample in question was CD8+ T cells sorted from blood, obtained at week 4, from a patient treated with tofacitinib. V gene TRBV7-3 combines with J gene TRBJ2-3; D not certain. The CDR3 bases are TGTGCCAGCAGCTTAAGGGGTAGCACAGATACGCAGTATTTT. Translating it yields CASSLRGSTDTQYF.